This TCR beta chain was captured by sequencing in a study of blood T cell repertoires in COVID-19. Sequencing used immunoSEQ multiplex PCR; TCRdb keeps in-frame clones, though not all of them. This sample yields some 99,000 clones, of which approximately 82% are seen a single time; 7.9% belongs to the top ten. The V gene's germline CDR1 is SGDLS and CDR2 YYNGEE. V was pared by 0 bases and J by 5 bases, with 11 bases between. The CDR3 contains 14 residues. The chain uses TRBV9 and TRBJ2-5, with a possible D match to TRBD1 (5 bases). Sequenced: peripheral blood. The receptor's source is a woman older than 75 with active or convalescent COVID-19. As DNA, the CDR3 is TGTGCCAGCAGCGTAGACTCAGGGTTGGAGACCCAGTACTTC. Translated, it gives CASSVDSGLETQYF.